The 21 T cell receptor beta chains reported below all come from one sample, sequenced in a study of cytomegalovirus exposure and HLA in healthy donors. Profiled with immunoSEQ multiplex PCR; TCRdb holds only in-frame clones, not every one. In the table there are 170,000 or so clones, around 82% of which are singletons. The specimen sequenced was PBMCs. The receptors were gathered from a woman younger than 30 in good health and CMV-seropositive.

J is TRBJ2-2 and V is TRBV11-2; D gene ambiguous. The CDR3 consists of 15 residues. Germline-derived CDR1 and CDR2 are SGHAT and FQNNGV. The germline V and J ends were trimmed by 2 bases and 1 base, with 8 bases remaining between them. The CDR3 protein is CASSLNLRNTGELFF. The CDR3 DNA sequence: TGTGCCAGCAGCTTAAACCTCAGGAACACCGGGGAGCTGTTTTTT.

This clone has a single count. The chain has TRBV2 and TRBJ1-1; D not certain. CDR1 is SNHLY and CDR2 is FYNNEI in the germline V gene. This CDR3 spans 14 amino acids. V lost 0 bases and J 4 bases, leaving 9 bases between the germline ends. CDR3 sequence: CASSEARGLTEAFF. Here the CDR3 DNA reads TGTGCCAGCAGTGAAGCTCGGGGTCTCACTGAAGCTTTCTTT.

A few counts support this clone. This sequence joins TRBV10-1 and TRBJ1-5, with 9 bases fitting TRBD1. J was trimmed by 7 bases and V by 7 bases; bases with no gene match: 11. The CDR3 sequence is 15 residues long. Germline V CDR1 and CDR2: WNHNN, SYGVQD (reference sequence). The CDR3 DNA follows: TGCGCCAGCACCCTGGGGGACAGGGTCAACCAGCCCCAGCATTTT. Its protein is CASTLGDRVNQPQHF.

The chain employs TRBV5-1 and TRBJ2-3, with a possible D match to TRBD1 (6 bases). With 4 bases removed from V and 3 bases from J, the gap between germline ends came to 12 bases. The CDR3 covers 14 residues. From germline, CDR1 is SGHRS and CDR2 YFSETQ. CDR3 residues: CASSQTGKTDTQYF. Here the CDR3 DNA reads TGCGCCAGCAGCCAAACAGGGAAGACAGATACGCAGTATTTT.

This rearrangement joins TRBV9 to TRBJ2-1; TRBD2 matches 13 bases. Germline V gene data show CDR1 as SGDLS and CDR2 as YYNGEE. This CDR3 has 15 amino acids. J lost 10 bases, V lost 4 bases, and 8 bases had no gene match. The CDR3 nucleotides read TGTGCCAGCAGCAAAACTAGCGGGGGGGCACAGGAGCAGTTCTTC. Protein product: CASSKTSGGAQEQFF.

V usage is TRBV4-1 and J usage is TRBJ2-7, with a weak D call TRBD2 (6 bases). In germline, CDR1 is MGHRA, CDR2 YSYEKL. This CDR3 is 18 amino acids long. The V end was cut by 0 bases, the J end by 1 base, with 19 bases between. CDR3 amino acids: CASSQDGVGRGASYEQYF. The CDR3 DNA sequence: TGCGCCAGCAGCCAAGATGGGGTGGGGCGGGGTGCTTCCTACGAGCAGTACTTC.

The chain combines TRBV5-8 with TRBJ2-1, with 7 positions matching TRBD1. Losses at the gene ends were 1 base for V and 5 bases for J; bases not matched to a gene: 6. The CDR3 runs to 15 residues. Germline V gene data show CDR1 as SGHTS and CDR2 as YDEGEE. The CDR3: CASSLRQGFNNEQFF. CDR3 DNA sequence: TGTGCCAGCAGCTTGCGACAGGGTTTCAACAATGAGCAGTTCTTC.

The chain uses TRBV6-5 and TRBJ1-3; D not certain. The germline V gene has CDR1 MNHEY and CDR2 SVGAGI. This CDR3 has 15 residues. The ends were cut back, 2 bases at V and 2 bases at J, with 10 bases in the middle. The CDR3 loop reads CASSYRGGTGNTIYF. The CDR3 DNA reads as TGTGCCAGCAGTTACCGAGGAGGAACTGGAAACACCATATATTTT.

The CDR3 DNA follows: TGCGCCAGCAGCAAGACTAGCGACTACAATGAGCAGTTCTTC. Translation: CASSKTSDYNEQFF. The genes are TRBV10-2 and TRBJ2-1, with 8 bases that match TRBD2. The CDR3 covers 14 residues. Trimming at V came to 6 bases and at J to 3 bases, leaving 4 bases not matched to a gene. CDR1 WSHSY and CDR2 SAAADI come from the germline V gene.

This clone was observed once. The chain links TRBV5-1 to TRBJ2-5; 8 bases match TRBD1. CDR3 length: 14 amino acids. Unmatched junction bases numbered 6, after V lost 4 bases and J lost 4 bases. Germline loops: CDR1 SGHRS, CDR2 YFSETQ. The CDR3 spells CASSHPGGSETQYF. The CDR3 bases are TGCGCCAGCAGCCACCCAGGGGGCTCAGAGACCCAGTACTTC.

The V gene is TRBV7-9, the J gene TRBJ2-7, with D possibly being TRBD1 (5 bases). Trimming cost V 5 bases and J 1 base, with 9 bases left between them. The CDR3 length is 13 residues. Germline CDR1 and CDR2: SEHNR and FQNEAQ (reference sequence). CDR3: CASSPQVSYEQYF. CDR3 nucleotides: TGTGCCAGCAGCCCACAGGTTTCCTACGAGCAGTACTTC.

This clone occurred once. The chain has TRBV5-1 and TRBJ2-3, with D possibly matching TRBD2 (5 bases). Germline CDR1 is SGHRS and CDR2 is YFSETQ. V gave up 1 base and J gave up 0 bases, with 15 bases separating them. This CDR3 contains 17 residues. The CDR3 is CASSLYGSSLSTDTQYF. In DNA, the CDR3 is TGCGCCAGCAGCTTGTATGGGAGTTCCCTTAGCACAGATACGCAGTATTTT.

The CDR3 protein is CASSPGNTEAFF. The CDR3 nucleotides are TGTGCCAGCAGCCCAGGGAACACTGAAGCTTTCTTT. This rearrangement joins TRBV11-2 to TRBJ1-1; D remains unclear. The CDR3 runs 12 residues. The ends were cut back, 5 bases at V and 1 base at J, with 5 bases in the middle. Germline V gives CDR1 SGHAT, CDR2 FQNNGV.

V is TRBV5-8 and J is TRBJ1-6, with D possibly being TRBD1 (5 bases). Trimming removed 0 bases at V and 5 bases at J, with 9 bases between. The CDR3 consists of 15 residues. Germline CDR1 SGHTS, CDR2 YDEGEE. CDR3 sequence reads: CASSLEEGDNSPLHF. In nucleotides, the CDR3 is TGTGCCAGCAGCTTGGAGGAAGGGGATAATTCACCCCTCCACTTT.

CDR3 DNA: TGTGCCAGCAGCTCCAAATCGAGAAAAGAAAAACTGTTTTTT. Its protein product is CASSSKSRKEKLFF. The chain couples TRBV7-9 to TRBJ1-4; D ambiguous. Per germline, CDR1 SEHNR and CDR2 FQNEAQ (reference sequence). V gave up 4 bases and J gave up 8 bases, with 14 bases separating them. This CDR3 region has 14 residues.

The chain employs TRBV14 and TRBJ2-5; D is possibly TRBD2 (5 bases). CDR3 size: 14 residues. Deletions cut 3 bases from V and 5 bases from J, with 13 bases between. From germline, CDR1 is SGHDN and CDR2 FVKESK. DNA for the CDR3: TGTGCCAGCAGCCAGGGTCTAGGACTGGAGACCCAGTACTTC. It encodes CASSQGLGLETQYF.

This clone was seen a handful of times. This chain joins TRBV5-4 and TRBJ2-2, with TRBD2 as a possible D gene (5 bases). V was pared by 7 bases and J by 4 bases, with 17 bases between. The CDR3 runs to 15 residues. From germline, CDR1 is SGHNT and CDR2 YYREEE (reference sequence). The CDR3 region is CASRPDFGGTGELFF. CDR3 nucleotides: TGTGCCAGCCGCCCGGACTTTGGCGGCACCGGGGAGCTGTTTTTT.

The rearrangement uses TRBV5-6 and TRBJ1-5, with D perhaps matching TRBD1 (5 bases). This CDR3 comprises 13 residues. The germline gives CDR1 SGHDT, CDR2 YYEEEE. With 4 bases removed from V and 10 bases from J, the gap between germline ends came to 15 bases. The CDR3: CASSGEPGLPQHF. CDR3 sequence (DNA): TGTGCCAGCAGCGGAGAACCAGGGCTACCCCAGCATTTT.

The chain combines TRBV29-1 with TRBJ1-2; 9 bases fit TRBD1. The germline V gene has CDR1 SQVTM and CDR2 ANQGSEA. This CDR3 has 12 amino acids. The trim removed 4 bases at V and 7 bases at J, leaving 4 bases unmatched. The chain's CDR3 is CSVGDREGGYTF. The CDR3 nucleotides are TGCAGCGTTGGGGACAGGGAGGGTGGCTACACCTTC.

This chain connects TRBV4-3 to TRBJ1-3; maybe TRBD1 (5 bases). Germline lookup yields CDR1 LGHNA and CDR2 YSLEER. CDR3 size: 14 residues. The V end lost 0 bases, the J end lost 3 bases, and 6 bases lay between the germline ends. Here the CDR3 DNA reads TGCGCCAGCAGCCAAGATCAGGGTGGAAACACCATATATTTT. This translates into CASSQDQGGNTIYF.

The sample holds many counts of this clone. J is TRBJ1-1 and V is TRBV29-1; no clear D. V dropped 7 bases and J dropped 5 bases, with 23 bases sitting between them. Germline CDR1 is SQVTM and CDR2 is ANQGSEA. This CDR3 is built from 15 residues. The CDR3 coding sequence is TGCAGCGCCGAAACTGGACCGGGAGCACGGACTGAAGCTTTCTTT. As protein: CSAETGPGARTEAFF.